These 14 T cell receptor beta chains were all obtained from the same sample, sequenced in a study of post-analysis software for immune sequencing data. Their cognate antigens are unknown. Tagging with unique molecular identifiers was a feature of the TCR beta cDNA libraries. TCRdb reanalysed the PCR reads using MiXCR and keeps one entry per CDR3 protein. Of roughly 800,000 distinct CDR3 sequences in the sample, roughly 46% were seen once. General study results and limits: Higher frequency in patients than in controls was seen for a handful of TRBV segments, with TRBV5-6, TRBV5-1 and TRBV20-1 among them.

Sequencing used blood. Receptor source: a girl between 5 and 17 years old with multiple sclerosis.

The V gene is TRBV5-6, the J gene TRBJ1-2; a weak D match, TRBD1 (5 bases). The V gene's germline CDR1 is SGHDT and CDR2 YYEEEE. This CDR3 has 16 residues. V was pared by 5 bases and J by 1 base, with 18 bases between. In nucleotides, the CDR3 is TGTGCCAGCAGTCACACCGACAGACCACATAACTATGGCTACACCTTC. Protein product: CASSHTDRPHNYGYTF.

The sample holds a few counts of this clonotype. The V call is TRBV7-8, the J call TRBJ2-1; D may be TRBD1 (6 bases). From germline, CDR1 is SGHVS and CDR2 FQNEAQ. Trimming pared 5 bases from V and 2 bases from J, leaving 16 bases between. The CDR3 extends over 16 amino acids. The CDR3 reads CASSMGAADAYNEQFF. The CDR3 nucleotides are TGTGCCAGCAGCATGGGGGCGGCCGACGCCTACAATGAGCAGTTCTTC.

The CDR3 here is CASSWQAEEETQYF. The CDR3 coding sequence is TGTGCCAGCAGCTGGCAAGCCGAAGAAGAGACCCAGTACTTC. The rearrangement joins TRBV7-2 to TRBJ2-5; D remains unclear. Deletions cut 4 bases from V and 3 bases from J, with 12 bases between. In germline, CDR1 is SGHTA, CDR2 FQGNSA. This CDR3 contains 14 residues.

This clonotype showed up many times. V usage is TRBV12-3 or TRBV12-4 and J usage is TRBJ2-7; D might be TRBD1 or TRBD2, each matching 6 bases. The CDR3 totals 13 residues. V was pared by 6 bases and J by 6 bases, with 15 bases between. CDR3: CASRRSRGREQYF. The CDR3 DNA follows: TGTGCCAGCAGACGTAGTCGGGGGCGCGAGCAGTACTTC.

Comments on this clonotype: The junction departs from the called germline gene at one end, perhaps through a read error. This sequence joins TRBV6-5 and TRBJ2-1; D may be TRBD2 (7 bases). This CDR3 comprises 15 residues. CDR1 is MNHEY, CDR2 SVGAGI, per germline. CDR3 protein: CASSPGASGYNERFF. The CDR3 DNA sequence: TGTGCCAGCAGTCCGGGGGCTAGCGGATACAATGAGCGGTTCTTC.

J is TRBJ2-1 and V is TRBV7-3; 10 bases line up with TRBD1. CDR1 SGHTA and CDR2 FQGTGA come from the germline V gene. The CDR3 loop spans 18 amino acids. With V trimmed by 0 bases and J by 7 bases, 12 bases remained unmatched. This CDR3 is CASSLTRPGQGSWNEQFF. The CDR3 DNA sequence: TGTGCCAGCAGCTTAACTCGTCCGGGACAGGGGTCGTGGAATGAGCAGTTCTTC. The complete variable domain, with remaining parts taken from reference TRBV7-3 and TRBJ2-1, reads GAGVSQTPSNKVTEKGKYVELRCDPISGHTALYWYRQSLGQGPEFLIYFQGTGAADDSGLPNDRFFAVRPEGSVSTLKIQRTERGDSAVYLCASSLTRPGQGSWNEQFFGPGTRLTVL.

This clonotype was detected only a few times. The chain carries TRBV7-3 and TRBJ2-1; 9 positions agree with TRBD2. CDR1 is SGHTA and CDR2 is FQGTGA in the germline V gene. There are 15 residues in the CDR3. V lost 4 bases and J lost 8; bases outside the gene matches: 9. CDR3 DNA: TGTGCCAGCAGCTCCCTCGGGACTAGCTCCCATGAGCAGTTCTTC. Residues: CASSSLGTSSHEQFF.

As for this clonotype: A read error may explain this, as a much larger clone is one base away. The chain has TRBV6-1 and TRBJ1-2, with 7 bases that match TRBD1. The CDR3 loop spans 15 amino acids. V shed 3 bases, J shed 2 bases, and the junction held 6 bases outside the gene matches. Germline CDR1 MNHNS, CDR2 SASEGT. CDR3 region: CASSDWTGPNYGYTF. The CDR3 DNA is TGTGCCAGCAGTGATTGGACAGGTCCAAACTATGGCTACACCTTC.

The V call is TRBV15, the J call TRBJ2-4; 9 nucleotides line up with TRBD1. Trimming removed 0 bases from V and 1 base from J; junction bases left unmatched: 4. The CDR3 is 17 residues long. The germline gives CDR1 LNHNV, CDR2 YYDKDF (reference sequence). The DNA of the CDR3 is TGTGCCACCAGCAGAGATGGGACAGGGAGCGCCAAAAACATTCAGTACTTC. Translated, it gives CATSRDGTGSAKNIQYF.

This clonotype was seen a few times. V gene TRBV9 combines with J gene TRBJ1-1; D is perhaps TRBD1 (5 bases). Germline CDR1 SGDLS, CDR2 YYNGEE. Between the trimmed V and J ends, which lost 2 bases and 0 bases, there was a span of 11 bases. The length of the CDR3 is 15 residues. The CDR3 DNA is TGTGCCAGCAGCGTGGGAGGGGTCGTGAACACTGAAGCTTTCTTT. Residues: CASSVGGVVNTEAFF.

The V call is TRBV9, the J call TRBJ2-1; TRBD2 matches at 10 bases. There are 17 residues in the CDR3. J gave up 0 bases and V 1 base, and 4 bases lay outside the gene matches. Germline CDR1 and CDR2: SGDLS and YYNGEE. The CDR3 sequence is CASSVSSGGSSYNEQFF. Written as DNA, the CDR3 is TGTGCCAGCAGCGTATCTAGCGGGGGAAGCTCCTACAATGAGCAGTTCTTC.

V and J are TRBV7-9 and TRBJ1-5; 8 bases are a match to TRBD1. The CDR3 has 15 amino acids. Trimming removed 4 bases from V and 5 bases from J; junction bases left unmatched: 7. CDR1 and CDR2 from the germline V gene are SEHNR and FQNEAQ (reference sequence). The CDR3 coding sequence is TGTGCCAGCAGCTCGGGACAGGTAGAGGATCAGCCCCAGCATTTT. Its translation is CASSSGQVEDQPQHF.

This rearrangement joins TRBV7-9 to TRBJ2-7; TRBD2 agrees at 9 bases. Germline V lookup: CDR1 SEHNR, CDR2 FQNEAQ (reference sequence). The CDR3 runs to 16 residues. J lost 4 bases, V lost 5 bases, and 12 bases had no gene match. The CDR3 DNA is TGTGCCAGCAGCCCCCGCGTAGCGGGAGCGCGGTACGAGCAGTACTTC. This translates into CASSPRVAGARYEQYF.

For this clonotype: This may arise from a read error, as a much more abundant clone is one base away. The rearrangement joins TRBV29-1 to TRBJ2-3, with D perhaps TRBD2 (6 bases). V lost 3 bases to trimming and J lost 1 base, with 8 bases between them. The CDR3 covers 13 residues. CDR1 and CDR2 from the germline V gene are SQVTM and ANQGSEA. CDR3 region: CSVEPSGTDTQYF. The CDR3 coding sequence is TGCAGCGTTGAGCCTAGCGGCACAGATACGCAGTATTTT.